What follows are 12 T cell receptor beta chains derived from one specimen sequenced in a study of T cell responses to AZD1222 COVID-19 vaccine. Method: immunoSEQ multiplex PCR; TCRdb's copy keeps in-frame clones and lacks some. The data show 95,000 to 130,000 clones, with around 90% seen just once and around 8.7% held by the top ten. The sample consisted of peripheral blood, taken on day 0 of AZD1222 vaccination. The origin of the receptors is an adult in good health.

This chain joins TRBV10-3 and TRBJ1-2; 7 bases are a match to TRBD1. Germline-derived CDR1 and CDR2 are ENHRY and SYGVKD. The CDR3 extends over 15 amino acids. After removal of 0 bases from V and 8 bases from J, the junction contained 9 bases not matched to a gene. CDR3 nucleotides: TGTGCCATCAGTGAGTCCTTCGTAGCAGGGGGAGGCTACACCTTC. Translation: CAISESFVAGGGYTF.

This chain links TRBV6-2 or TRBV6-3 with TRBJ2-1, with 11 bases identical to TRBD2. After removal of 2 bases from V and 8 bases from J, the junction contained 8 bases not matched to a gene. The V gene's germline CDR1 is MNHEY and CDR2 SVGEGT. This CDR3 spans 16 amino acids. Here the CDR3 DNA reads TGTGCCAGCAGTTACGGTGCTAGCGGGGGGTGGGATGAGCAGTTCTTC. Encoded protein: CASSYGASGGWDEQFF.

The sample holds one count of this clone. No DNA is shown, since the ends of the CDR3 on it are uncertain; the CDR3 is the one TCRdb lists. V gene TRBV5-1 combines with J gene TRBJ2-7; TRBD2, the D gene given by the table, was not confirmed from the DNA. CDR1 and CDR2 (germline): SGHRS, YFSETQ. With termini counted, the CDR3 has 15 amino acids. CDR3 region: CASSFLWDLIYEQYF.

V usage is TRBV6-6 and J usage is TRBJ1-2; 7 bases agree with TRBD1. The CDR3 runs 15 residues. Germline V gene lookup returns CDR1 MNHNY and CDR2 SVGAGI (reference sequence). The J segment lost 3 bases and the V segment lost 2 bases, leaving 6 bases of the junction unmatched. The CDR3 nucleotides are TGTGCCAGCAGTTACAAGGCAGGGGGGGACTATGGCTACACCTTC. This encodes CASSYKAGGDYGYTF.

The CDR3 region is CASSSQGPGYTF. The DNA for the CDR3 is TGTGCCAGCAGCTCACAGGGGCCTGGCTACACCTTC. The chain carries TRBV7-9 and TRBJ1-2; 7 nucleotides match TRBD1. The length of the CDR3 is 12 residues. In germline, CDR1 is SEHNR, CDR2 FQNEAQ (reference sequence). After removal of 4 bases from V and 7 bases from J, the junction contained 3 bases not matched to a gene.

This chain joins TRBV7-9 and TRBJ2-2, with 8 bases aligning to TRBD1. The CDR3 is 17 amino acids. V lost 4 bases and J lost 3; bases outside the gene matches: 10. Germline CDR1 reads SEHNR; CDR2 reads FQNEAQ (reference sequence). CDR3 residues: CASSSTGATRHTGELFF. In DNA form, the CDR3 reads TGTGCCAGCAGCTCGACAGGGGCGACTAGACACACCGGGGAGCTGTTTTTT.

The J gene is TRBJ2-4, the V gene TRBV7-2; no clear D gene. Germline V CDR1 and CDR2: SGHTA, FQGNSA. The CDR3 length is 14 residues. Trimming took 5 bases from V and 2 from J, leaving 10 bases between them. The CDR3 region is CASSPSPPKNIQYF. In nucleotides, the CDR3 is TGTGCCAGCAGCCCCAGCCCCCCCAAAAACATTCAGTACTTC.

This clone was detected only once. The chain is built from TRBV11-1 and TRBJ2-5, with TRBD1 matching over 11 bases. The CDR3 length is 16 residues. J lost 0 bases, V lost 5 bases, and 5 bases had no gene match. Per the germline V gene, CDR1 is SGHAT and CDR2 is FQDESV (reference sequence). Here the CDR3 reads CASSEGQGAHQETQYF. The DNA for the CDR3 is TGTGCCAGCAGCGAAGGACAGGGGGCGCACCAAGAGACCCAGTACTTC.

The chain uses TRBV11-1 and TRBJ1-4, with unresolved D. Trimming left V 5 bases short and J 0 bases short, with 10 bases between. The germline V gene encodes CDR1 SGHAT and CDR2 FQDESV (reference sequence). The CDR3 loop spans 15 amino acids. Here the CDR3 DNA reads TGTGCCAGCAGCCGGACGGGTACAACTAATGAAAAACTGTTTTTT. Protein product: CASSRTGTTNEKLFF.

This chain uses TRBV2 with TRBJ2-7; 7 bases agree with TRBD2. J was trimmed by 2 bases and V by 5 bases; bases with no gene match: 9. This CDR3 comprises 15 residues. The germline V gene encodes CDR1 SNHLY and CDR2 FYNNEI. The CDR3 loop is CASSLERDLTYEQYF. CDR3 sequence (DNA): TGTGCCAGCAGTTTAGAGCGGGACCTGACCTACGAGCAGTACTTC.

The rearrangement uses TRBV24-1 and TRBJ2-1, with D possibly matching TRBD1 (5 bases). Germline CDR1 and CDR2: KGHDR and SFDVKD. V was shortened by 6 bases and J by 7 bases, with 12 bases between the two germline ends. The CDR3 covers 13 residues. The CDR3 spells CATSSDSRNEQFF. As DNA, the CDR3 is TGTGCCACCAGTTCCGACAGTAGGAATGAGCAGTTCTTC.

This clone was detected only once. The J gene is TRBJ2-7, the V gene TRBV6-5; 9 bases map to TRBD2. There are 15 residues in the CDR3. With V trimmed by 4 bases and J by 2 bases, 6 bases remained unmatched. CDR1 is MNHEY, CDR2 SVGAGI, per germline. CDR3: CASSSLAGVTYEQYF. CDR3 sequence (DNA): TGTGCCAGCAGTTCCTTAGCGGGGGTAACCTACGAGCAGTACTTC.